The 28 T cell receptor beta chains listed next were all sequenced from one sample in a study of persistence of HIV-infected CD4 T cells. Sequencing used immunoSEQ version 4 in survey mode. The assay was immunoSEQ multiplex PCR, and TCRdb's table has in-frame clones only and misses some. The data contain around 39,000 clones, roughly nine tenths of them singletons. Cells were stimulated nonspecifically with anti-CD3/anti-CD28 magnetic beads. Sorting selected CD4+ T cells upregulating both CD40 ligand and CD69. What these receptors recognize is not known. The sample in question was CD4+ T cells sorted from PBMCs after roughly 18-hour stimulation, obtained from a patient who received antiretroviral therapy. The source is an adult man with HIV who was CMV-seropositive.

The genes are TRBV4-2 and TRBJ2-2; D perhaps matches TRBD2 (6 bases). Looked up from germline, CDR1 is LGHNA and CDR2 is YNFKEQ. The germline V and J ends were trimmed by 7 bases and 4 bases, with 19 bases remaining between them. CDR3 length equals 16 residues. CDR3 loop: CASTDPSAGITGELFF. The DNA for the CDR3 is TGTGCCAGCACCGACCCCTCCGCGGGGATCACCGGGGAGCTGTTTTTT.

V is TRBV28 and J is TRBJ2-7; D uncertain. V lost 6 bases and J 4 bases, leaving 16 bases between the germline ends. The CDR3 has 14 residues. Germline CDR1 MDHEN, CDR2 SYDVKM. In nucleotides, the CDR3 is TGTGCCAGCAGCCAGACCGCCCGAGAGTACGAGCAGTACTTC. Translated: CASSQTAREYEQYF.

This chain connects TRBV5-5 to TRBJ1-2; maybe TRBD1 (6 bases). Germline V gives CDR1 SGHKS, CDR2 YYEKEE (reference sequence). The CDR3 has 13 amino acids. Trimming removed 0 bases from V and 4 bases from J, with 7 bases in between. CDR3 nucleotide sequence: TGTGCCAGCAGCTTGGGAGGGGGCTATGGCTACACCTTC. It encodes CASSLGGGYGYTF. Supplemented by reference TRBV5-5 and TRBJ1-2, the full variable domain reads DAGVTQSPTHLIKTRGQQVTLRCSPISGHKSVSWYQQVLGQGPQFIFQYYEKEERGRGNFPDRFSARQFPNYSSELNVNALLLGDSALYLCASSLGGGYGYTFGSGTRLTVV.

V usage is TRBV18 and J usage is TRBJ2-3, with unresolved D. With 3 bases removed from V and 2 bases from J, the gap between germline ends came to 9 bases. CDR3 length: 14 residues. CDR1 and CDR2 (germline): KGHSH, LQKENI. DNA of the CDR3: TGTGCCAGCTCACCGCAGAAGTCCACAGATACGCAGTATTTT. Protein sequence: CASSPQKSTDTQYF.

The chain links TRBV3-1 (or the pseudogene TRBV3-2) to TRBJ1-1; D gene ambiguous. The CDR3 has 13 residues. Trimming took 4 bases from V and 2 from J, leaving 8 bases between them. Germline loops: CDR1 LGHDT, CDR2 YNNKEL (reference sequence). CDR3 nucleotide sequence: TGTGCCAGCAGCCCCTCGGGAAACACTGAAGCTTTCTTT. Translating gives CASSPSGNTEAFF.

CDR3 sequence reads: CATSDWMQGGSGELFF. Written as DNA, the CDR3 is TGTGCCACCAGTGATTGGATGCAGGGGGGCAGCGGGGAGCTGTTTTTT. The chain is built from TRBV24-1 and TRBJ2-2; a possible D gene is TRBD1 (7 bases). V was clipped by 2 bases and J by 7 bases, with 16 bases between them. There are 16 residues in the CDR3. CDR1 and CDR2 from the germline V gene are KGHDR and SFDVKD.

This sequence joins TRBV24-1 and TRBJ2-3, with 8 bases aligning to TRBD1. The trim removed 6 bases at V and 0 bases at J, leaving 7 bases unmatched. Germline V lookup: CDR1 KGHDR, CDR2 SFDVKD. The CDR3 spans 16 residues. The CDR3 loop reads CATSRRGRLSTDTQYF. CDR3 bases: TGTGCCACCAGTCGCAGGGGGCGGCTAAGCACAGATACGCAGTATTTT.

The chain recombines TRBV20-1 with TRBJ1-2, with D uncertain. This CDR3 region has 11 residues. Looked up from germline, CDR1 is DFQATT and CDR2 is SNEGSKA (reference sequence). V was shortened by 6 bases and J by 8 bases, with 13 bases between the two germline ends. The CDR3 loop reads CSATREAGYTF. DNA of the CDR3: TGCAGTGCCACCCGGGAGGCGGGCTACACCTTC.

V and J are TRBV5-4 and TRBJ1-2; 7 bases line up with TRBD1. The CDR3 length is 15 residues. Trimming took 3 bases from V and 5 from J; bases not matched to a gene: 10. Germline V lookup: CDR1 SGHNT, CDR2 YYREEE (reference sequence). CDR3 DNA sequence: TGTGCCAGCAGCTCCCGTACAGGGGTTGAGTATGGCTACACCTTC. Amino acid sequence: CASSSRTGVEYGYTF. Full variable domain (outside the CDR3, taken from reference TRBV5-4 and TRBJ1-2): ETGVTQSPTHLIKTRGQQVTLRCSSQSGHNTVSWYQQALGQGPQFIFQYYREEENGRGNFPPRFSGLQFPNYSSELNVNALELDDSALYLCASSSRTGVEYGYTFGSGTRLTVV.

This sequence joins TRBV18 and TRBJ2-7; maybe TRBD1 (6 bases). V was pared by 3 bases and J by 13 bases, with 19 bases between. Germline V CDR1 and CDR2: KGHSH, LQKENI. This CDR3 has 13 residues. CDR3 region: CASSPMDSRARYF. In DNA form, the CDR3 reads TGTGCCAGCTCACCCATGGACAGCCGTGCTCGTTACTTC.

The genes are TRBV6-1 and TRBJ1-3, with unresolved D. Trimming took 8 bases from V and 0 from J, leaving 8 bases between them. Looked up from germline, CDR1 is MNHNS and CDR2 is SASEGT. The CDR3 is 13 amino acids. CDR3 DNA sequence: TGTGCCAGCGGGTCCATCTCTGGAAACACCATATATTTT. It is translated as CASGSISGNTIYF.

The chain couples TRBV18 to TRBJ2-6; 10 bases fit TRBD1. CDR3 size: 17 residues. The germline V gene encodes CDR1 KGHSH and CDR2 LQKENI. With V trimmed by 5 bases and J by 1 base, 5 bases remained unmatched. CDR3 in DNA: TGTGCCAGCTCATCCGGACAGGGGGTATCTGGGGCCAACGTCCTGACTTTC. This encodes CASSSGQGVSGANVLTF. Variable domain in full (rest from reference TRBV18 and TRBJ2-6): NAGVMQNPRHLVRRRGQEARLRCSPMKGHSHVYWYRQLPEEGLKFMVYLQKENIIDESGMPKERFSAEFPKEGPSILRIQQVVRGDSAAYFCASSSGQGVSGANVLTFGAGSRLTVL.

This clone was counted once. The V and J genes are TRBV5-6 and TRBJ2-2, with 8 bases that match TRBD1. V lost 8 bases, J lost 6 bases, and 12 bases stayed unmatched. Germline V gene data show CDR1 as SGHDT and CDR2 as YYEEEE. CDR3 length: 15 amino acids. The CDR3 DNA is TGTGCCAGTAAAAACTTGGACAGGGAATCCGGGGAGCTGTTTTTT. Amino acid sequence: CASKNLDRESGELFF.

The chain joins TRBV6-5 to TRBJ2-2, with TRBD2 as a possible D gene (6 bases). Germline V gene lookup returns CDR1 MNHEY and CDR2 SVGAGI. The CDR3 runs 15 residues. The V end was cut by 6 bases, the J end by 6 bases, with 17 bases between. CDR3 sequence reads: CASREGSSRAGELFF. Here the CDR3 DNA reads TGTGCCAGCAGGGAGGGGTCGTCAAGGGCCGGGGAGCTGTTTTTT.

V usage is TRBV19 and J usage is TRBJ1-3, with TRBD1 as a possible D gene (5 bases). The CDR3 is 17 residues long. V lost 7 bases to trimming and J lost 0 bases, with 19 bases between them. CDR1 is LNHDA, CDR2 SQIVND, per germline (reference sequence). The CDR3 loop is CASTMRGLLSSGNTIYF. The DNA for the CDR3 is TGTGCCAGTACCATGAGGGGACTGCTTAGCTCTGGAAACACCATATATTTT.

The chain is built from TRBV24-1 and TRBJ2-1; D possibly corresponds to TRBD1 (7 bases). CDR3 size: 17 residues. Germline lookup yields CDR1 KGHDR and CDR2 SFDVKD. The ends were cut back, 4 bases at V and 3 bases at J, with 18 bases in the middle. CDR3 sequence reads: CATSDRQGGGFYNEQFF. The CDR3 DNA reads as TGTGCCACCAGTGACCGACAGGGTGGGGGGTTCTACAATGAGCAGTTCTTC.

The J gene is TRBJ2-2, the V gene TRBV19, with D perhaps TRBD1 (6 bases). Trimming removed 1 base at V and 6 bases at J, with 12 bases between. Germline V gene lookup returns CDR1 LNHDA and CDR2 SQIVND (reference sequence). The CDR3 runs 15 residues. In DNA, the CDR3 is TGTGCCAGTAGTATAGGACAGGCCACGGCCGGGGAGCTGTTTTTT. It is translated as CASSIGQATAGELFF.

The chain couples TRBV15 to TRBJ2-7, with 9 nucleotides matching TRBD2. Unmatched junction bases numbered 5, after V lost 7 bases and J lost 4 bases. Germline V gene sequence: CDR1 LNHNV, CDR2 YYDKDF (reference sequence). This CDR3 region has 13 residues. The CDR3 region has the DNA TGTGCCACCAACCGCGGGGGGGGTTACGAGCAGTACTTC. Amino acid sequence: CATNRGGGYEQYF.

In its sample, this clone was seen once. The chain combines TRBV12-3 or TRBV12-4 with TRBJ2-7, with TRBD1 matching over 8 bases. The CDR3 has 12 residues. The junction had 10 bases not matched to a gene; V was cut back by 5 bases and J by 13 bases. The CDR3 protein is CASSDGQGRTYF. The CDR3 DNA is TGTGCCAGCAGTGACGGACAGGGTAGGACTTACTTC.

This clone turned up a few times. CDR3 in DNA: TGCGCCAGCCGCGCGGGGGCCCAGGAAAATGAGCAGTTCTTC. This encodes CASRAGAQENEQFF. The chain has TRBV4-1 and TRBJ2-1; D possibly corresponds to TRBD2 (7 bases). Germline assignment: CDR1 MGHRA and CDR2 YSYEKL. This CDR3 is 14 amino acids long. Trimming stripped 8 bases from V and 7 bases from J, with 18 bases between.

The CDR3 protein is CASSYSLSTSYEQYF. CDR3 in DNA: TGTGCCAGCAGTTACTCGCTCAGCACCTCCTACGAGCAGTACTTC. The chain recombines TRBV6-5 with TRBJ2-7, with D unresolved. The CDR3 has 15 residues. Germline CDR1 MNHEY, CDR2 SVGAGI. V was shortened by 0 bases and J by 0 bases, with 9 bases between the two germline ends.

The V and J genes are TRBV6-2 or TRBV6-3 and TRBJ2-7; TRBD1 might be the D (5 bases). CDR3 length: 13 amino acids. V lost 5 bases and J lost 3, with 11 bases in between. Germline V gene lookup returns CDR1 MNHEY and CDR2 SVGEGT. This CDR3 is CASSTDIRYEQYF. CDR3 DNA sequence: TGTGCCAGCAGTACGGACATCCGCTACGAGCAGTACTTC.

V and J are TRBV4-1 and TRBJ1-2, with D possibly being TRBD1 (5 bases). With 8 bases removed from V and 2 bases from J, the gap between germline ends came to 15 bases. From germline, CDR1 is MGHRA and CDR2 YSYEKL. CDR3 size: 14 residues. In nucleotides, the CDR3 is TGCGCCAGCTCCTTACAGGCAGGAAACTATGGCTACACCTTC. As protein: CASSLQAGNYGYTF.

This clone was found once. J is TRBJ2-7 and V is TRBV5-1; weak D call: TRBD1 (7 bases). The CDR3 has 16 amino acids. Trimming shortened V by 0 bases and J by 5 bases, and 18 bases separated the two germline ends. CDR1 is SGHRS and CDR2 is YFSETQ in the germline V gene. The CDR3: CASSLGVRTGGDEQYF. In nucleotides, the CDR3 is TGCGCCAGCAGCTTGGGGGTAAGGACAGGCGGGGACGAGCAGTACTTC. Based on the CDR3 plus reference TRBV5-1 and TRBJ2-7, the full variable domain is KAGVTQTPRYLIKTRGQQVTLSCSPISGHRSVSWYQQTPGQGLQFLFEYFSETQRNKGNFPGRFSGRQFSNSRSEMNVSTLELGDSALYLCASSLGVRTGGDEQYFGPGTRLTVT.

The chain carries TRBV4-2 and TRBJ1-2; D unresolved. Germline CDR1 reads LGHNA; CDR2 reads YNFKEQ. The CDR3 has 11 amino acids. Trimming shortened V by 3 bases and J by 6 bases, and 5 bases separated the two germline ends. Written as DNA, the CDR3 is TGTGCCAGCAGCCAGAGGAATGGCTACACCTTC. It specifies CASSQRNGYTF.

The chain recombines TRBV6-5 with TRBJ2-3; tentatively, D is TRBD1 (5 bases). The CDR3 contains 14 residues. V lost 2 bases to trimming and J lost 4 bases, with 10 bases between them. Germline values: CDR1 MNHEY, CDR2 SVGAGI. The CDR3 bases are TGTGCCAGCAGTTACCAGGGTGTCCCAGATACGCAGTATTTT. Its translation: CASSYQGVPDTQYF.

This clone was observed a handful of times. The V call is TRBV9, the J call TRBJ2-7, with TRBD1 identical over 11 bases. Per germline, CDR1 SGDLS and CDR2 YYNGEE. This CDR3 has 13 amino acids. With V trimmed by 1 base and J by 8 bases, 2 bases remained unmatched. This CDR3 reads CASSVQDRGQQYF. The CDR3, as DNA: TGTGCCAGCAGCGTACAGGACAGGGGGCAGCAGTACTTC. The entire variable domain, with the rest obtained from reference TRBV9 and TRBJ2-7, is as follows: DSGVTQTPKHLITATGQRVTLRCSPRSGDLSVYWYQQSLDQGLQFLIQYYNGEERAKGNILERFSAQQFPDLHSELNLSSLELGDSALYFCASSVQDRGQQYFGPGTRLTVT.

The chain links TRBV18 to TRBJ1-2; tentatively, D is TRBD1 (5 bases). The length of the CDR3 is 15 residues. Germline-derived CDR1 and CDR2 are KGHSH and LQKENI. The ends were cut back, 3 bases at V and 2 bases at J, with 13 bases in the middle. The CDR3 DNA follows: TGTGCCAGCTCACCCCTCGGACGGACAAACTATGGCTACACCTTC. Amino acids: CASSPLGRTNYGYTF.